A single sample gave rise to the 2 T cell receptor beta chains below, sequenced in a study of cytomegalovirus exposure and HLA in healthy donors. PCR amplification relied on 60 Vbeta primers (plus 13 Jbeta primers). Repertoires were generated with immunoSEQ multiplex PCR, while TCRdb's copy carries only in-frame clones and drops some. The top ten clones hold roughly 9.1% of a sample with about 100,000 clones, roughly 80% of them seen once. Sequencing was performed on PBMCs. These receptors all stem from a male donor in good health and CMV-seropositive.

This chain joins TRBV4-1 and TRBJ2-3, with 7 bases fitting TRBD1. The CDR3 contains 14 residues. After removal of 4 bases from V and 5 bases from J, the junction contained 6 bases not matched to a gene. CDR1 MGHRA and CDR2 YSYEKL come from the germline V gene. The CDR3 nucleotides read TGCGCCAGCAGCCCCAACAGGGGTAGAGATACGCAGTATTTT. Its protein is CASSPNRGRDTQYF.

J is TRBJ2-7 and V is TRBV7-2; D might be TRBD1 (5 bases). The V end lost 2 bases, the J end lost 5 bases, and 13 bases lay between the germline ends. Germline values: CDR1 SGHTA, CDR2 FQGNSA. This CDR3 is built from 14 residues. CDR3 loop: CASSLWAGPNEQYF. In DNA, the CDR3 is TGTGCCAGCAGCTTATGGGCAGGGCCCAACGAGCAGTACTTC. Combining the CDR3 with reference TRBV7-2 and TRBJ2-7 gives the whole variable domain GAGVSQSPSNKVTEKGKDVELRCDPISGHTALYWYRQSLGQGLEFLIYFQGNSAPDKSGLPSDRFSAERTGGSVSTLTIQRTQQEDSAVYLCASSLWAGPNEQYFGPGTRLTVT.